Following are 5 T cell receptor beta chains from one sample sequenced in a study of T cell changes during pregnancy in multiple sclerosis. Profiled with immunoSEQ multiplex PCR; TCRdb holds only in-frame clones, not every one. The sample lists just over 20,000 clones, about 87% occurring once. The input for sequencing was CD8+ T cells from peripheral blood mononuclear cells, taken in the second trimester of pregnancy. The receptor set was obtained from a female donor in good health, enrolled as a control in a pregnancy study.

The CDR3 bases are TGCGCCAGCAGCCAAGAAACCGGGAATCAGCCCCAGCATTTT. It translates to CASSQETGNQPQHF. The gene calls are TRBV4-1 and TRBJ1-5; no clear D. The CDR3 consists of 14 residues. V dropped 0 bases and J dropped 4 bases, with 7 bases sitting between them. Germline CDR1 reads MGHRA; CDR2 reads YSYEKL.

V is TRBV9 and J is TRBJ1-3; TRBD1 aligns across 9 bases. The CDR3 covers 16 residues. The trim removed 3 bases at V and 4 bases at J, leaving 8 bases unmatched. Germline V CDR1 and CDR2: SGDLS, YYNGEE. CDR3 region: CASSALDRGYGNTIYF. DNA for the CDR3: TGTGCCAGCAGCGCCCTGGACAGGGGATACGGAAACACCATATATTTT.

The rearrangement joins TRBV5-6 to TRBJ1-3; D not resolved. The germline gives CDR1 SGHDT, CDR2 YYEEEE. This CDR3 spans 13 amino acids. The V and J ends lost 3 bases and 2 bases respectively, with 6 bases between them. CDR3 sequence reads: CASSSVTGNTIYF. Here the CDR3 DNA reads TGTGCCAGCAGCTCGGTGACTGGAAACACCATATATTTT.

The chain carries TRBV9 and TRBJ2-7, with 8 bases identical to TRBD2. Germline CDR1 and CDR2: SGDLS and YYNGEE. V lost 7 bases and J lost 6; bases outside the gene matches: 18. The CDR3 is made up of 16 amino acids. The CDR3 is CASGPWAGGALAEQYF. In nucleotides, the CDR3 is TGTGCCAGCGGACCCTGGGCGGGGGGAGCCCTCGCCGAGCAGTACTTC.

Remarks on this clone: Other nucleotide sequences from this sample produce the same CDR3. The chain couples TRBV27 to TRBJ2-1; D perhaps matches TRBD2 (5 bases). The CDR3 is 12 residues long. Germline lookup yields CDR1 MNHEY and CDR2 SMNVEV (reference sequence). V dropped 2 bases and J dropped 8 bases, with 7 bases sitting between them. Here the CDR3 reads CASSLGGYEQFF. CDR3 nucleotides: TGTGCCAGCAGTTTAGGCGGGTATGAGCAGTTCTTC.